These 28 T cell receptor beta chains share one sample of origin, sequenced in a study of T cell repertoires in cytomegalovirus infection. TCRdb ran MiXCR on the reads and lists one entry per CDR3 protein. The sample carries about a million distinct CDR3 sequences, around a third recorded once. These receptors have no identified antigens. Sequences were derived from cultured CD8+ T cells from PBMCs, sampled from culture after CMV antigen stimulation. The receptors stem from a human donor in good health (CMV status not recorded). Some clones in this sample may be carry-over from other donors' samples.

There are a few counts of this clonotype. The gene calls are TRBV5-6 and TRBJ2-7, with D unresolved. Germline loops: CDR1 SGHDT, CDR2 YYEEEE. The CDR3 contains 14 residues. Trimming took off 4 bases at V and 3 bases at J, with 14 bases between the two ends. The CDR3 DNA is TGTGCCAGCAGCCAACCCTCTTTGGGCTACGAGCAGTACTTC. Protein sequence: CASSQPSLGYEQYF.

CDR3 region: CASSQGQGYEQFF. The DNA for the CDR3 is TGCGCCAGCAGCCAAGGACAGGGTTATGAGCAGTTCTTC. This chain joins TRBV4-1 and TRBJ2-1, with 7 bases identical to TRBD1. Germline-derived CDR1 and CDR2 are MGHRA and YSYEKL. The CDR3 has 13 amino acids. The junction had 2 bases not matched to a gene; V was cut back by 1 base and J by 8 bases.

This clonotype was seen ten or more times. J is TRBJ2-1 and V is TRBV6-2 or TRBV6-3; TRBD1 might be the D (5 bases). The CDR3 has 16 residues. With 2 bases removed from V and 2 bases from J, the gap between germline ends came to 13 bases. Germline CDR1 is MNHEY and CDR2 is SVGEGT. The CDR3 DNA sequence: TGTGCCAGCAGTTACCATAACAGGAAACCCTACAATGAGCAGTTCTTC. Translating it yields CASSYHNRKPYNEQFF.

The genes are TRBV27 and TRBJ1-2; 7 bases line up with TRBD1. CDR1 and CDR2 from the germline V gene are MNHEY and SMNVEV (reference sequence). The CDR3 runs to 13 residues. The junction had 3 bases not matched to a gene; V was cut back by 6 bases and J by 2 bases. CDR3 amino acids: CASRRGQNYGYTF. As DNA, the CDR3 is TGTGCCAGCAGGCGGGGACAGAACTATGGCTACACCTTC.

Ten or more counts support this clonotype. This chain connects TRBV12-3 or TRBV12-4 to TRBJ2-1, with D tentatively TRBD2 (5 bases). CDR3 size: 13 residues. Deletions cut 7 bases from V and 7 bases from J, with 14 bases between. The CDR3 nucleotides read TGTGCCAGCACCATAGGTCGGGAAAATGAGCAGTTCTTC. It translates to CASTIGRENEQFF.

This clonotype was counted between two and nine times. This chain links TRBV7-8 with TRBJ2-7; 11 positions match TRBD1. V was pared by 6 bases and J by 2 bases, with 9 bases of the junction left unmatched. This CDR3 region has 16 residues. The germline CDR1 and CDR2 sequences are SGHVS and FQNEAQ. The CDR3 protein is CASSSPGQGGPYEQYV. In DNA, the CDR3 is TGTGCCAGCAGTTCCCCGGGACAGGGGGGGCCCTACGAGCAGTACGTC.

V usage is TRBV6-6 and J usage is TRBJ1-5; D is possibly TRBD1 (5 bases). The better agreement between TRBJ2-3 and the DNA end casts doubt on the J call. The length of the CDR3 is 14 residues. The germline CDR1 and CDR2 sequences are MNHNY and SVGAGI (reference sequence). The CDR3 coding sequence is TGTGCCAGCAGTTACTCTGGAGTGGGGCAGCCCCAGTATTTT. Translating gives CASSYSGVGQPQYF.

The chain links TRBV27 to TRBJ1-1; D gene ambiguous. The germline V and J ends were trimmed by 3 bases and 5 bases, with 16 bases remaining between them. This CDR3 region has 15 residues. The germline V gene has CDR1 MNHEY and CDR2 SMNVEV (reference sequence). CDR3: CASSFGTELGTEAFF. The CDR3 nucleotides read TGTGCCAGCAGTTTCGGAACCGAACTCGGGACTGAAGCTTTCTTT.

The gene calls are TRBV7-8 and TRBJ2-7, with D possibly TRBD2 on 6 matching bases. This CDR3 is built from 13 residues. Trimming took off 3 bases at V and 6 bases at J, with 12 bases between the two ends. The germline V gene has CDR1 SGHVS and CDR2 FQNEAQ. As DNA, the CDR3 is TGTGCCAGCAGCTTCGGGGGAATGGGCGAGCAGTACGTC. Translating it yields CASSFGGMGEQYV.

The chain combines TRBV6-5 with TRBJ2-5; TRBD2 matches at 12 bases. The CDR3 loop spans 15 amino acids. The junction had 9 bases not matched to a gene; V was cut back by 8 bases and J by 5 bases. Germline CDR1 reads MNHEY; CDR2 reads SVGAGI. CDR3 amino acids: CASVPSGGAGETQYF. The CDR3 DNA reads TGTGCCAGCGTTCCTAGCGGGGGGGCCGGGGAGACCCAGTACTTC.

The chain combines TRBV25-1 with TRBJ2-7; TRBD1 is a possible D gene (6 bases). Germline CDR1 reads MGHDK; CDR2 reads SYGVNS. V was shortened by 5 bases and J by 5 bases, with 13 bases between the two germline ends. The CDR3 extends over 13 amino acids. CDR3 nucleotides: TGTGCCAGCAGTTACAGGGATCGGGACGAGCAGTACTTC. This gives the protein CASSYRDRDEQYF.

The rearrangement links TRBV7-8 to TRBJ1-2, with D unclear. Germline assignment: CDR1 SGHVS and CDR2 FQNEAQ. The CDR3 runs 17 residues. Trimming cost V 5 bases and J 3 bases, with 22 bases left between them. The CDR3 is CASSQDLSSRTYYGYTF. DNA of the CDR3: TGTGCCAGCAGCCAAGATCTCTCTTCCAGGACCTACTATGGCTACACCTTC.

The chain links TRBV11-2 to TRBJ1-1; D is undetermined. The CDR3 runs to 11 residues. Looked up from germline, CDR1 is SGHAT and CDR2 is FQNNGV. V shed 7 bases and J shed 9 bases, with 12 bases lying between them. The CDR3 region is CASTSGPKAFF. CDR3 in DNA: TGTGCCAGCACTTCCGGGCCCAAAGCTTTCTTT.

J is TRBJ2-1 and V is TRBV7-9; TRBD2 is a possible D gene (5 bases). The germline V and J ends were trimmed by 6 bases and 10 bases, with 16 bases remaining between them. CDR1 and CDR2 (germline): SEHNR, FQNEAQ (reference sequence). The CDR3 contains 13 residues. The CDR3 sequence: CASSPGLGGEQFF. The DNA for the CDR3 is TGTGCCAGCAGTCCAGGACTGGGTGGCGAGCAGTTCTTC.

This rearrangement joins TRBV7-2 to TRBJ2-7, with 7 bases fitting TRBD2. The CDR3 has 18 residues. The V and J ends lost 6 bases and 0 bases, in that order; junction bases with no gene match: 17. In germline, CDR1 is SGHTA, CDR2 FQGNSA. The CDR3 DNA sequence: TGTGCCAGCAGACCGATCGGCGCGTGGGCGGGGGACTCCTACGAGCAGTACGTC. This gives the protein CASRPIGAWAGDSYEQYV.

This clonotype appeared many times. CDR3 nucleotide sequence: TGTGCCAGCAGCGCTGGACTACTCCGGGGATACGAGCAGTACTTC. Translated, it gives CASSAGLLRGYEQYF. The V and J genes are TRBV7-2 and TRBJ2-7; tentatively, D is TRBD2 (6 bases). The germline V and J ends were trimmed by 5 bases and 4 bases, with 18 bases remaining between them. The CDR3 extends over 15 amino acids. Germline CDR1 reads SGHTA; CDR2 reads FQGNSA. The entire variable domain, with the rest obtained from reference TRBV7-2 and TRBJ2-7, is as follows: GAGVSQSPSNKVTEKGKDVELRCDPISGHTALYWYRQSLGQGLEFLIYFQGNSAPDKSGLPSDRFSAERTGGSVSTLTIQRTQQEDSAVYLCASSAGLLRGYEQYFGPGTRLTVT.

The V gene is TRBV19, the J gene TRBJ1-6; the match to TRBD1 covers 8 bases. The V gene end was trimmed by 5 bases and the J gene end by 1 base; junction bases not matched to a gene: 4. In germline, CDR1 is LNHDA, CDR2 SQIVND (reference sequence). The CDR3 totals 16 residues. The CDR3 loop is CASSGGQGSYNSPLHF. The CDR3 DNA sequence: TGTGCCAGTAGTGGAGGACAGGGTTCCTATAATTCACCCCTCCACTTT.

About this clonotype: This may be a read error: a much more frequent sequence differs by one nucleotide. The chain recombines TRBV7-2 with TRBJ1-2; TRBD1 might be the D (5 bases). The germline V gene encodes CDR1 SGHTA and CDR2 FQGNSA. The CDR3 has 16 amino acids. V lost 5 bases and J lost 0, with 16 bases in between. CDR3 nucleotide sequence: TGTACCAGCAGCCCCCAGCTTGGGGGGGCTAACTATGGCTACACCTTC. As protein: CTSSPQLGGANYGYTF.

This chain joins TRBV6-5 and TRBJ1-1; D remains unclear. The CDR3 sequence is 14 residues long. Germline V gene data show CDR1 as MNHEY and CDR2 as SVGAGI. V was clipped by 0 bases and J by 10 bases, with 15 bases between them. CDR3 DNA: TGTGCCAGCAGTTACTCTACTGATACCCGGGGAGCTTTCTTT. Translating gives CASSYSTDTRGAFF.

The chain employs TRBV28 and TRBJ2-7, with D possibly being TRBD1 or TRBD2 (5 bases each). This CDR3 is 16 amino acids long. The germline V gene has CDR1 MDHEN and CDR2 SYDVKM. DNA of the CDR3: TGTGCCAGCAAAGGGGTCATGTTGGGGACCTCCTACGAGCAGCACGTC. Its protein is CASKGVMLGTSYEQHV.

This chain links TRBV2 with TRBJ1-1, with D unresolved. Trimming took 6 bases from V and 6 from J, leaving 8 bases between them. This CDR3 comprises 11 residues. Germline V gene data show CDR1 as SNHLY and CDR2 as FYNNEI. CDR3 nucleotide sequence: TGTGCCAGCAGCGATCACGCTGAAGCTTTCTTT. It specifies CASSDHAEAFF.

The chain is built from TRBV6-6 and TRBJ2-1; D gene unclear. Germline values: CDR1 MNHNY, CDR2 SVGAGI (reference sequence). The CDR3 consists of 13 residues. The V end lost 5 bases, the J end lost 4 bases, and 9 bases lay between the germline ends. This CDR3 is CASSDARYNEQFF. DNA of the CDR3: TGTGCCAGCAGTGATGCTAGATACAATGAGCAGTTCTTC.

CDR3 in amino acids: CASSPGTGGYSPLHF. The CDR3 nucleotides are TGTGCCAGCAGTCCTGGGACAGGCGGGTATTCACCCCTCCACTTT. This chain connects TRBV6-1 to TRBJ1-6; TRBD1 agrees at 8 bases. Germline lookup yields CDR1 MNHNS and CDR2 SASEGT. The CDR3 length is 15 residues. V was clipped by 5 bases and J by 8 bases; unmatched bases: 8.

The chain is built from TRBV7-2 and TRBJ1-5; a possible D gene is TRBD1 (5 bases). The ends were cut back, 5 bases at V and 0 bases at J, with 14 bases in the middle. The CDR3 runs 16 residues. Looked up from germline, CDR1 is SGHTA and CDR2 is FQGNSA. The CDR3 DNA is TGTGCCAGCAGCGCGTTCGGACACAATAGCAATCAGCCCCAGCATTTT. Amino acid sequence: CASSAFGHNSNQPQHF.

This clonotype was recorded a few times. The chain combines TRBV2 with TRBJ2-1; no reliable D call. The CDR3 runs to 13 residues. Germline V CDR1 and CDR2: SNHLY, FYNNEI. The ends were cut back, 1 base at V and 5 bases at J, with 6 bases in the middle. The CDR3 is CASSEGLDNEQFF. The CDR3 DNA reads as TGTGCCAGCAGTGAAGGACTTGACAATGAGCAGTTCTTC.

This clonotype was found a few times. The chain joins TRBV10-3 to TRBJ1-1, with D maybe TRBD1 (5 bases). CDR1 is ENHRY and CDR2 is SYGVKD in the germline V gene. The CDR3 consists of 13 residues. V lost 2 bases, J lost 4 bases, and 8 bases lay in between. CDR3 sequence: CAISELGGTEAFF. The CDR3 region has the DNA TGTGCCATCAGTGAGCTGGGGGGCACTGAAGCTTTCTTT.

The V and J genes are TRBV12-3 or TRBV12-4 and TRBJ2-1, with TRBD2 as a possible D gene (6 bases). V lost 8 bases and J 2 bases, leaving 13 bases between the germline ends. The CDR3 contains 14 residues. The CDR3, as DNA: TGTGCCAGCTCCGCGGACTACACCTACAATGAGCAGTTCTTC. Amino acid sequence: CASSADYTYNEQFF.

The chain uses TRBV7-9 and TRBJ2-3; the match to TRBD1 covers 7 bases. V lost 5 bases and J lost 0; bases outside the gene matches: 8. The CDR3 runs 16 residues. Germline values: CDR1 SEHNR, CDR2 FQNEAQ (reference sequence). For the CDR3, the DNA is TGTGCCAGCAGCCAAACAGGGGCCCTTAGCACAGATACGCAGTATTTT. As protein: CASSQTGALSTDTQYF. The complete variable domain, with remaining parts taken from reference TRBV7-9 and TRBJ2-3, reads DTGVSQNPRHKITKRGQNVTFRCDPISEHNRLYWYRQTLGQGPEFLTYFQNEAQLEKSRLLSDRFSAERPKGSFSTLEIQRTEQGDSAMYLCASSQTGALSTDTQYFGPGTRLTVL.